This record looks at one TCR beta chain sequence and its context. Its antigen remains unknown. The data stem from a study of cytomegalovirus exposure and HLA in healthy donors. Study-level points and caveats: Later analysis showed most CMV-associated TCR beta chains appearing HLA-restricted. The presence/absence work took it that sequencing depth was about the same across donors. Within an earlier analysis, most TCR beta V segments proved productive either about 90% or about 30% of the time.

This CDR3 is 13 amino acids long. In germline, CDR1 is SGHRS, CDR2 YFSETQ. With V trimmed by 3 bases and J by 6 bases, 0 bases remained unmatched. The PCR employed 60 Vbeta primers together with 13 Jbeta primers. The method was immunoSEQ multiplex PCR; TCRdb's version includes in-frame clones alone and lacks a portion of them. The data contain about 200,000 clones, 75% to 90% of them singletons. The J gene is TRBJ2-1, the V gene TRBV5-1, with 10 bases aligning to TRBD1. Sequencing used PBMCs. The receptor was derived from a woman aged 25-40 years in good health and CMV-seronegative. CDR3 amino acids: CASSWTGGNEQFF. CDR3 sequence (DNA): TGCGCCAGCAGCTGGACAGGGGGCAATGAGCAGTTCTTC. Full variable domain (missing parts from reference TRBV5-1 and TRBJ2-1): KAGVTQTPRYLIKTRGQQVTLSCSPISGHRSVSWYQQTPGQGLQFLFEYFSETQRNKGNFPGRFSGRQFSNSRSEMNVSTLELGDSALYLCASSWTGGNEQFFGPGTRLTVL.